Sequencing of this T cell receptor (beta chain) was carried out in a study of CD8+ T cells in alopecia areata. Study summary: Dosing spanned 6 to 18 months on tofacitinib, then 6 months off drug.

Isolation of CD4+ and CD8+ T cells from PBMCs was achieved by sorting. This clone was found a few times. Germline trimming cut 8 bases from V and 7 bases from J; bases unmatched to any gene: 6. In germline, CDR1 is MNHEY, CDR2 SMNVEV (reference sequence). The CDR3 sequence is 13 residues long. cDNA reverse transcribed from extracted RNA served as the sequencing template. Clones were sequenced by immunoSEQ multiplex PCR, and TCRdb holds only the in-frame ones, with some missing. In the table there are under 75,000 clones, 45% to 50% of which are singletons. The chain couples TRBV27 to TRBJ2-2, with 8 bases identical to TRBD2. The input for sequencing was CD8+ T cells sorted from blood, taken at week 0. This TCR was recovered from a human donor with alopecia areata. The CDR3 DNA sequence: TGTGCCAGCTGGGGACTAGGAGTCGGGGAGCTGTTTTTT. Its protein product is CASWGLGVGELFF.